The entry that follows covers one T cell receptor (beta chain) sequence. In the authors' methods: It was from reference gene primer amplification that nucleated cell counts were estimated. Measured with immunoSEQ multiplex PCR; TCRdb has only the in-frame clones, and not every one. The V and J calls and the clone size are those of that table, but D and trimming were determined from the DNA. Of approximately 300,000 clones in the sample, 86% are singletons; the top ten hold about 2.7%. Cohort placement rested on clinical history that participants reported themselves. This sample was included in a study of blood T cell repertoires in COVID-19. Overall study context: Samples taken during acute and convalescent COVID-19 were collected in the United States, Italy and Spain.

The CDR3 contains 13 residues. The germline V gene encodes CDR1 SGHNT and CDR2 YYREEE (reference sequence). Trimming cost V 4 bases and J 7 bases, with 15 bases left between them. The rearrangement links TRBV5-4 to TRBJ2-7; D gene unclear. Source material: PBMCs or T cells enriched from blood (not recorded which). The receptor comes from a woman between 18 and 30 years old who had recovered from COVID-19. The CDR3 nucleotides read TGTGCCAGCAGCCTCTGGAGTGTGGAAGAGCAGTACTTC. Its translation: CASSLWSVEEQYF.